This T cell receptor (beta chain) came from a study of blood T cell repertoires in COVID-19. The overall study: The United States, Italy and Spain supplied acute and convalescent COVID-19 samples. Nucleic acid was either cDNA or gDNA, and it came from T cells, B-cell-depleted T cells, or PBMCs.

This CDR3 has 15 residues. V trimming: 3 bases; J trimming: 5 bases; junction bases outside the gene matches: 10. Germline CDR1 reads DFQATT; CDR2 reads SNEGSKA (reference sequence). Authors' processing steps: It was from reference gene primer amplification that nucleated cell counts were estimated. Profiled with immunoSEQ multiplex PCR; TCRdb holds only in-frame clones, not every one. That table supplies the V and J calls and clone size; D and trimming were determined from the DNA. This sample carries 84,000 or so clones, more than 65% of them seen once, and the ten largest clones take approximately 11%.

This TCR was sampled from a man between 65 and 85 years old with acute or convalescent COVID-19. The sequenced sample was peripheral blood. The V call is TRBV20-1, the J call TRBJ2-3; the match to TRBD1 covers 8 bases. The CDR3 coding sequence is TGCAGTGCTAGTAGGTCAGGGGGCCGGGAAGATACGCAGTATTTT. This gives the protein CSASRSGGREDTQYF.